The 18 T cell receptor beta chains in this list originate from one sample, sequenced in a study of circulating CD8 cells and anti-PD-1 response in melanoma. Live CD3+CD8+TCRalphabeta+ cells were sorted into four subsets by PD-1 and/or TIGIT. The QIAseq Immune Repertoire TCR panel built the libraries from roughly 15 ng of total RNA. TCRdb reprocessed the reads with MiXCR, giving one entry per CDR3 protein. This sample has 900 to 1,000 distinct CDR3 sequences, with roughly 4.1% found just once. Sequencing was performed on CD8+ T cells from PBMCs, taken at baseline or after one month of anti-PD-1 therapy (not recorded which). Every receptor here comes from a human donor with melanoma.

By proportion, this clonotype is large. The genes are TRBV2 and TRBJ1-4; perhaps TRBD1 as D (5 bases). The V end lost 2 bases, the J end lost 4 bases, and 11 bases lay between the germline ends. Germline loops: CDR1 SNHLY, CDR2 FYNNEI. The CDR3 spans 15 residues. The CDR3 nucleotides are TGTGCCAGCAGTGAAAGAGGGGCCTATAATGAAAAACTGTTTTTT. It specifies CASSERGAYNEKLFF.

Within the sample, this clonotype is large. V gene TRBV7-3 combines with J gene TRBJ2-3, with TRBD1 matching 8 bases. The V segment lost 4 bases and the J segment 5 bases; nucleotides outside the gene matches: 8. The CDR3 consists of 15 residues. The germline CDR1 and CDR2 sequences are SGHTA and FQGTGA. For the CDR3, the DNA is TGTGCCAGCAGCTCAGGGGGCGCGCGAGGAGATACGCAGTATTTT. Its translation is CASSSGGARGDTQYF.

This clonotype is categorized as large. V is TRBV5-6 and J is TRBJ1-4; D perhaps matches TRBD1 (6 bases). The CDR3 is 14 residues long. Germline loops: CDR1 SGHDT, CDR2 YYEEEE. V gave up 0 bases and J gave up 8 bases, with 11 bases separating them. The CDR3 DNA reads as TGTGCCAGCAGCTTGGGGGGGCTGAACGAAAAACTGTTTTTT. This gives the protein CASSLGGLNEKLFF.

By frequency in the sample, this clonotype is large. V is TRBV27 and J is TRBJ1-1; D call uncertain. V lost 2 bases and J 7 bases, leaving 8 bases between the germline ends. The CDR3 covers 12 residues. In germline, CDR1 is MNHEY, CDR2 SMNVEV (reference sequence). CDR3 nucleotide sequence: TGTGCCAGCAGTTTAGTTAAGGGTGAAGCTTTCTTT. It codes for CASSLVKGEAFF.

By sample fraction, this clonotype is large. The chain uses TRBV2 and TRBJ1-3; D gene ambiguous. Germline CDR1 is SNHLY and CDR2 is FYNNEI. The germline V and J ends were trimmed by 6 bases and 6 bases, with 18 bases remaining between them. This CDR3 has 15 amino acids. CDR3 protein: CASRAGRSLENTIYF. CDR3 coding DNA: TGTGCCAGCAGAGCAGGCCGCTCTCTGGAAAACACCATATATTTT.

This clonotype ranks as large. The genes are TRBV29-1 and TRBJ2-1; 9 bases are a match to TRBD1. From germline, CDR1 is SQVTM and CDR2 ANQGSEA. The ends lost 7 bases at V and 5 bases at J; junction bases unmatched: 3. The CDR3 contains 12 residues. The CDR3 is CSGRTGDNEQFF. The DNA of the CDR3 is TGCAGCGGTCGGACAGGGGACAATGAGCAGTTCTTC.

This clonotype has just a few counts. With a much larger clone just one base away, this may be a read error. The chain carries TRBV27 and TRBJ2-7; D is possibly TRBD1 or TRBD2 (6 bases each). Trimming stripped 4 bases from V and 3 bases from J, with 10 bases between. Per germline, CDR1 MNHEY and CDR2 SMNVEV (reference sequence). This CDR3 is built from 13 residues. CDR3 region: CASSWGANYEQYF. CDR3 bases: TGTGCCAGCAGTTGGGGGGCAAACTACGAGCAGTACTTC.

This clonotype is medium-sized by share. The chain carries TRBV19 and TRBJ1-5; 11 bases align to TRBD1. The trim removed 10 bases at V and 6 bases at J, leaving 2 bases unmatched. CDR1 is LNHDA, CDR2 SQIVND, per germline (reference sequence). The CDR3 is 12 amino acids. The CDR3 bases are TGTGCCATCGGGACAGGGGGTCAGCCCCAGCATTTT. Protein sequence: CAIGTGGQPQHF.

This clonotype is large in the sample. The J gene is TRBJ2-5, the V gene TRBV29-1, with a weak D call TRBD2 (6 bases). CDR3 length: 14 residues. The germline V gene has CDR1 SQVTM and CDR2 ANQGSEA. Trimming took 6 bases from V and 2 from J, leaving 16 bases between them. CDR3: CSVRGWSGQETQYF. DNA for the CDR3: TGCAGCGTCCGAGGTTGGAGCGGGCAAGAGACCCAGTACTTC. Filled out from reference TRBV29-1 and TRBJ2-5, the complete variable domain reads SAVISQKPSRDICQRGTSLTIQCQVDSQVTMMFWYRQQPGQSLTLIATANQGSEATYESGFVIDKFPISRPNLTFSTLTVSNMSPEDSSIYLCSVRGWSGQETQYFGPGTRLLVL.

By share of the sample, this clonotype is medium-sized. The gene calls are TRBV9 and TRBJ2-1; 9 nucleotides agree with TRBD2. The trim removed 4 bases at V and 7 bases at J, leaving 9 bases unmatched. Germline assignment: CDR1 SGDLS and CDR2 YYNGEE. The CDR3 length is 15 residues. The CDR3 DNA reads TGTGCCAGCAGCCCTTCCGCGGGGGGGAGAAATGAGCAGTTCTTC. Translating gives CASSPSAGGRNEQFF.

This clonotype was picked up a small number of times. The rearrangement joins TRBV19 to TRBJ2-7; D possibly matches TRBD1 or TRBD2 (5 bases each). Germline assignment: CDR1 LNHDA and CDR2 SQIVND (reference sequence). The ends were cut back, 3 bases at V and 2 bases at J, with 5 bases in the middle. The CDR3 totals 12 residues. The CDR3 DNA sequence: TGTGCCAGTAGTATGGGACCCTACGAGCAGTACTTC. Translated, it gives CASSMGPYEQYF.

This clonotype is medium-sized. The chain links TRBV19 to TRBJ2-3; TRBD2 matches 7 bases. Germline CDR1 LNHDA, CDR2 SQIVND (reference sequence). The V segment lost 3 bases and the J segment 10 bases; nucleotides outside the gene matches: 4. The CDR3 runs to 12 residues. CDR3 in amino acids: CASSIGLVAQYF. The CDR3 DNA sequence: TGTGCCAGTAGTATCGGACTAGTGGCGCAGTATTTT.

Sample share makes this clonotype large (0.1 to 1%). CDR3 nucleotide sequence: TGTGCCAGCAGCCAATACGGAGCGGAGTTGGGCTACGAGCAGTACTTC. Its translation is CASSQYGAELGYEQYF. The chain uses TRBV4-2 and TRBJ2-7; tentative D call: TRBD2 (5 bases). Trimming shortened V by 2 bases and J by 3 bases, and 17 bases separated the two germline ends. Germline values: CDR1 LGHNA, CDR2 YNFKEQ. The CDR3 totals 16 residues.

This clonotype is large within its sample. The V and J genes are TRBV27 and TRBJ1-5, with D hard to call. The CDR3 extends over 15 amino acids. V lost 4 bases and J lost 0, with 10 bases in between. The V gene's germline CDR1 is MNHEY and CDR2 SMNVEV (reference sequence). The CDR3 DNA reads TGTGCCAGCAGTTCCCCTTACCGTAGCAATCAGCCCCAGCATTTT. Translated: CASSSPYRSNQPQHF.

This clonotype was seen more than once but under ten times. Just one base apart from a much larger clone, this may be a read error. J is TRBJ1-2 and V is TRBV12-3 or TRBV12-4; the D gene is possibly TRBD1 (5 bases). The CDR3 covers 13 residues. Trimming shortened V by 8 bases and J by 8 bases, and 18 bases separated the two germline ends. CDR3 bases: TGTGCCAGCGATTTGACCGGGGCAAACGGCTACACCTTC. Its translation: CASDLTGANGYTF.

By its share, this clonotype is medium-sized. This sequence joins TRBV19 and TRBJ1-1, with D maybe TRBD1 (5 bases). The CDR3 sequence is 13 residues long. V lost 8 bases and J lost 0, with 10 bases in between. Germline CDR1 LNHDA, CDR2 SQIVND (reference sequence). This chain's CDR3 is CASGTPMNTEAFF. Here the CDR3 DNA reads TGTGCCAGTGGGACCCCTATGAACACTGAAGCTTTCTTT.

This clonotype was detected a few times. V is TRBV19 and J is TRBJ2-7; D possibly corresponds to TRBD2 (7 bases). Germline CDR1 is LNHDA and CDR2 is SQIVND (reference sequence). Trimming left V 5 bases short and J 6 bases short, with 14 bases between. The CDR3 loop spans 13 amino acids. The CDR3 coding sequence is TGTGCCAGTAGTCTGGGAGGGGGATCCGAGCAGTACTTC. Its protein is CASSLGGGSEQYF.

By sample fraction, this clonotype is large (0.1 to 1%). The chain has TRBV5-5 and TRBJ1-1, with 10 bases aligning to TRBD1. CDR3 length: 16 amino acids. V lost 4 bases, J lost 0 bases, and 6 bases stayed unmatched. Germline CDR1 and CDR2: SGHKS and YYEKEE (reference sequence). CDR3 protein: CASSTRDRGMNTEAFF. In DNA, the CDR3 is TGTGCCAGCAGCACACGGGACAGGGGAATGAACACTGAAGCTTTCTTT.